This T cell receptor (beta chain) is from a study of blood T cell repertoires in COVID-19. The overall study: The origin of the acute and convalescent COVID-19 samples was the United States, Italy and Spain. Sources were T cells, B-cell-depleted T cells, or PBMCs; the material itself was cDNA or gDNA.

Trimming took off 5 bases at V and 2 bases at J, with 7 bases between the two ends. Germline CDR1 is SEHNR and CDR2 is FQNEAQ (reference sequence). This CDR3 spans 12 amino acids. Methods used by the authors: Amplification from reference gene primers served as the basis for estimated nucleated cell counts. Libraries were prepared by immunoSEQ multiplex PCR; TCRdb keeps only in-frame clonotypes and omits some of them. The V and J calls and clone size were taken over from that table, and D and trimming were inferred from the DNA. The table shows about 46,000 clones, with 70% to 90% occurring only once.

This chain uses TRBV7-9 with TRBJ2-7; D is uncertain. Material: peripheral blood. This TCR came from a man between 45 and 60 years old with active COVID-19. The CDR3 loop reads CASSPETYEQYF. The DNA for the CDR3 is TGTGCCAGCAGCCCGGAGACCTACGAGCAGTACTTC. Based on the CDR3 plus reference TRBV7-9 and TRBJ2-7, the full variable domain is DTGVSQNPRHKITKRGQNVTFRCDPISEHNRLYWYRQTLGQGPEFLTYFQNEAQLEKSRLLSDRFSAERPKGSFSTLEIQRTEQGDSAMYLCASSPETYEQYFGPGTRLTVT.